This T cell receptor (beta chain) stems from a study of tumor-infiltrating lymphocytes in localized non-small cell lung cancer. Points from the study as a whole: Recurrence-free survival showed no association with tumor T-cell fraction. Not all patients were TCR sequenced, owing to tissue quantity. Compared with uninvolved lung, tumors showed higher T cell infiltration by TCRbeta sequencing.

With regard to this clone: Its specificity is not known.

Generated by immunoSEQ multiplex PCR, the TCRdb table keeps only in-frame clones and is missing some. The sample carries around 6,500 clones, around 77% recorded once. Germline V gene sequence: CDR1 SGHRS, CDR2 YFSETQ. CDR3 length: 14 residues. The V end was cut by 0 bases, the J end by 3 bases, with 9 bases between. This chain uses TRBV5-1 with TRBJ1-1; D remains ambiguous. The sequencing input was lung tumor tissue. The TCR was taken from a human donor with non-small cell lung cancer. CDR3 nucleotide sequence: TGCGCCAGCAGCTTGGGGTTCGGGGACACTGAAGCTTTCTTT. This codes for CASSLGFGDTEAFF.